This T cell receptor beta chain came from a study of technical replicates of blood from several donors. This CDR3 spans 13 amino acids. Per the germline V gene, CDR1 is SGHRS and CDR2 is YFSETQ. Trimming cost V 4 bases and J 10 bases; bases outside gene matches: 7. The data were produced by immunoSEQ multiplex PCR, yet TCRdb's version contains in-frame clones alone and is incomplete. The sample lists some 64,000 clones, around 88% occurring once. The specimen was PBMCs. The gene calls are TRBV5-1 and TRBJ1-4; 7 bases are a match to TRBD1. This sequence was found in a human donor in good health. Some clones in this sample may be carry-over from other donors' samples. CDR3 in DNA: TGCGCCAGCAGCCAAGGGACAGACGGAAAACTGTTTTTT. Residues: CASSQGTDGKLFF.